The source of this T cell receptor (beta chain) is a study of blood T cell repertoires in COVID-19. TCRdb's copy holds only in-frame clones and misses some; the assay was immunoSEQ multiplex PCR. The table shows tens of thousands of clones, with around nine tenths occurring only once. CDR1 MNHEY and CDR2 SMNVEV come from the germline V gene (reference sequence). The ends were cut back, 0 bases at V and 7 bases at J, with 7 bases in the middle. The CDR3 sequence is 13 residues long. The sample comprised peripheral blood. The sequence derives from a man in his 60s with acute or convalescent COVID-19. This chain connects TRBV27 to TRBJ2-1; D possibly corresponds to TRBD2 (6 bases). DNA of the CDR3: TGTGCCAGCAGTTTATCGGCGGGAAATGAGCAGTTCTTC. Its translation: CASSLSAGNEQFF.